These 26 T cell receptor beta chains were sequenced from one sample in a study of PD-L1 blockade in urothelial cancer. Regarding time point: pretreatment peripheral blood. Clones were sequenced by immunoSEQ multiplex PCR, and TCRdb holds only the in-frame ones, with some missing. This sample has 84,000 or so clones, with about 85% found just once. The sample consisted of PBMCs, taken around atezolizumab (anti-PD-L1) treatment. Source of these receptors: a man aged 60 to 75 with urothelial cancer.

The chain couples TRBV7-2 to TRBJ2-1; D not resolved. The V end lost 5 bases, the J end lost 8 bases, and 16 bases lay between the germline ends. This CDR3 comprises 14 residues. Germline CDR1 SGHTA, CDR2 FQGNSA. The CDR3 nucleotides are TGTGCCAGCAGCCCAGCCTTAACCAGCGATGAGCAGTTCTTC. Translation: CASSPALTSDEQFF.

This chain links TRBV28 with TRBJ1-1; 9 nucleotides align to TRBD1. Per germline, CDR1 MDHEN and CDR2 SYDVKM. Trimming at V came to 3 bases and at J to 5 bases, leaving 7 bases not matched to a gene. The CDR3 extends over 15 amino acids. The DNA for the CDR3 is TGTGCCAGCAGTTTGGCCGGGACAGGGCGAACTGAAGCTTTCTTT. Residues: CASSLAGTGRTEAFF. Together with reference TRBV28 and TRBJ1-1, the CDR3 gives the full variable domain: DVKVTQSSRYLVKRTGEKVFLECVQDMDHENMFWYRQDPGLGLRLIYFSYDVKMKEKGDIPEGYSVSREKKERFSLILESASTNQTSMYLCASSLAGTGRTEAFFGQGTRLTVV.

The rearrangement links TRBV5-4 to TRBJ2-7, with TRBD2 matching over 8 bases. Germline CDR1 is SGHNT and CDR2 is YYREEE (reference sequence). There are 14 residues in the CDR3. The J segment lost 5 bases and the V segment lost 4 bases, leaving 8 bases of the junction unmatched. The CDR3 is CASSPGTRVHEQYF. The CDR3 region has the DNA TGTGCCAGCAGCCCCGGGACTAGAGTCCACGAGCAGTACTTC.

The chain uses TRBV19 and TRBJ1-6; the match to TRBD1 covers 8 bases. CDR3 length equals 14 residues. Germline CDR1 is LNHDA and CDR2 is SQIVND (reference sequence). J gave up 3 bases and V 5 bases, and 0 bases lay outside the gene matches. The CDR3 coding sequence is TGTGCCAGTAGTGGGACAGGCTATAATTCACCCCTCCACTTT. This sequence encodes CASSGTGYNSPLHF. Using reference TRBV19 and TRBJ1-6 for the parts outside the CDR3, the full variable domain is DGGITQSPKYLFRKEGQNVTLSCEQNLNHDAMYWYRQDPGQGLRLIYYSQIVNDFQKGDIAEGYSVSREKKESFPLTVTSAQKNPTAFYLCASSGTGYNSPLHFGNGTRLTVT.

The V and J genes are TRBV7-9 and TRBJ1-5; perhaps TRBD1 as D (5 bases). The CDR3 loop spans 16 amino acids. Germline CDR1 reads SEHNR; CDR2 reads FQNEAQ (reference sequence). With 5 bases removed from V and 2 bases from J, the gap between germline ends came to 16 bases. The CDR3 sequence is CASSRGTDVGNQPQHF. The DNA for the CDR3 is TGTGCCAGCAGCCGCGGGACGGATGTAGGCAATCAGCCCCAGCATTTT.

V gene TRBV7-9 combines with J gene TRBJ1-2; 7 bases are shared with TRBD1. The CDR3 contains 15 residues. Germline assignment: CDR1 SEHNR and CDR2 FQNEAQ (reference sequence). Unmatched junction bases numbered 12, after V lost 5 bases and J lost 6 bases. The chain's CDR3 is CASSRTRTGQDGYTF. DNA for the CDR3: TGTGCCAGCAGCCGCACCCGGACAGGACAAGATGGCTACACCTTC. The entire variable domain, with the rest obtained from reference TRBV7-9 and TRBJ1-2, is as follows: DTGVSQNPRHKITKRGQNVTFRCDPISEHNRLYWYRQTLGQGPEFLTYFQNEAQLEKSRLLSDRFSAERPKGSFSTLEIQRTEQGDSAMYLCASSRTRTGQDGYTFGSGTRLTVV.

This chain links TRBV4-2 with TRBJ2-1; 10 bases are shared with TRBD1. The CDR3 extends over 15 amino acids. CDR1 is LGHNA, CDR2 YNFKEQ, per germline. Trimming at V came to 4 bases and at J to 4 bases, leaving 4 bases not matched to a gene. The CDR3 bases are TGTGCCAGCAGCCTCCAGGACAGGGGGTACAATGAGCAGTTCTTC. It is translated as CASSLQDRGYNEQFF.

V is TRBV7-9 and J is TRBJ1-2; 7 positions match TRBD1. The CDR3 covers 14 residues. Germline-derived CDR1 and CDR2 are SEHNR and FQNEAQ (reference sequence). Trimming at V came to 5 bases and at J to 4 bases, leaving 7 bases not matched to a gene. CDR3 residues: CASSPTTGSYGYTF. For the CDR3, the DNA is TGTGCCAGCAGCCCCACGACAGGGTCCTATGGCTACACCTTC.

The V call is TRBV2, the J call TRBJ1-1; no reliable D call. V was shortened by 1 base and J by 2 bases, with 8 bases between the two germline ends. CDR3 length: 14 amino acids. CDR1 and CDR2 from the germline V gene are SNHLY and FYNNEI. This chain's CDR3 is CASSEEWANTEAFF. CDR3 DNA: TGTGCCAGCAGTGAAGAATGGGCCAACACTGAAGCTTTCTTT.

The chain employs TRBV4-1 and TRBJ2-2, with a weak D call TRBD2 (5 bases). Germline loops: CDR1 MGHRA, CDR2 YSYEKL. The CDR3 contains 15 residues. Between the trimmed V and J ends, which lost 1 base and 2 bases, there was a span of 8 bases. The CDR3 reads CASSQGTFNTGELFF. For the CDR3, the DNA is TGCGCCAGCAGCCAAGGGACTTTTAACACCGGGGAGCTGTTTTTT.

The rearrangement uses TRBV27 and TRBJ2-7, with unresolved D. This CDR3 is 15 amino acids long. Germline lookup yields CDR1 MNHEY and CDR2 SMNVEV (reference sequence). The germline V and J ends were trimmed by 6 bases and 7 bases, with 22 bases remaining between them. CDR3 protein: CASSPSAPTQREQYF. For the CDR3, the DNA is TGTGCCAGCAGCCCTTCTGCCCCTACCCAGAGGGAGCAGTACTTC.

This clone came up once. The chain employs TRBV29-1 and TRBJ2-4; TRBD2 matches at 7 bases. CDR3 length: 13 amino acids. V lost 4 bases to trimming and J lost 8 bases; unmatched junction nucleotides: 8. In germline, CDR1 is SQVTM, CDR2 ANQGSEA. CDR3 in DNA: TGCAGCGTTGGAAGTTGGGGGGGGTACATTCAGTACTTC. Encoded protein: CSVGSWGGYIQYF.

V is TRBV4-3 and J is TRBJ2-1; 7 positions match TRBD2. Losses at the gene ends were 1 base for V and 8 bases for J; bases not matched to a gene: 5. This CDR3 region has 14 residues. Germline values: CDR1 LGHNA, CDR2 YSLEER. The CDR3 loop reads CASSQATSEYEQFF. In nucleotides, the CDR3 is TGCGCCAGCAGCCAAGCCACTAGCGAATATGAGCAGTTCTTC.

The CDR3 nucleotides are TGTGCCAGCAGCTTTACATCCCCTGGTCTACTGTTTTTT. It is translated as CASSFTSPGLLFF. This rearrangement joins TRBV7-2 to TRBJ1-4; D gene ambiguous. There are 13 residues in the CDR3. Per germline, CDR1 SGHTA and CDR2 FQGNSA. V lost 3 bases and J lost 13, with 15 bases in between.

The chain has TRBV5-1 and TRBJ1-1, with a possible D match to TRBD1 (5 bases). The ends were cut back, 0 bases at V and 4 bases at J, with 10 bases in the middle. Germline CDR1 and CDR2: SGHRS and YFSETQ. The CDR3 covers 14 residues. CDR3 coding DNA: TGCGCCAGCAGCTTGGGGGGGGTAGGCACTGAAGCTTTCTTT. This codes for CASSLGGVGTEAFF. The entire variable domain, with the rest obtained from reference TRBV5-1 and TRBJ1-1, is as follows: KAGVTQTPRYLIKTRGQQVTLSCSPISGHRSVSWYQQTPGQGLQFLFEYFSETQRNKGNFPGRFSGRQFSNSRSEMNVSTLELGDSALYLCASSLGGVGTEAFFGQGTRLTVV.

The V gene is TRBV7-8, the J gene TRBJ1-1, with D uncertain. Trimming took off 5 bases at V and 5 bases at J, with 12 bases between the two ends. Per germline, CDR1 SGHVS and CDR2 FQNEAQ. The CDR3 extends over 13 amino acids. In DNA, the CDR3 is TGTGCCAGCAGCGCGTTAGTGCGGACTGAAGCTTTCTTT. Amino acid sequence: CASSALVRTEAFF.

This rearrangement joins TRBV6-4 to TRBJ2-7, with 8 nucleotides matching TRBD2. Germline assignment: CDR1 MRHNA and CDR2 SNTAGT. V trimming: 3 bases; J trimming: 0 bases; junction bases outside the gene matches: 1. The length of the CDR3 is 14 residues. The CDR3 DNA reads TGTGCCAGCAGTGAAGGGACTAGCTCCTACGAGCAGTACTTC. Its translation: CASSEGTSSYEQYF.

The chain has TRBV5-1 and TRBJ2-1; 8 nucleotides agree with TRBD2. Trimming at V came to 4 bases and at J to 4 bases, leaving 4 bases not matched to a gene. Germline loops: CDR1 SGHRS, CDR2 YFSETQ. This CDR3 is 14 amino acids long. CDR3 nucleotide sequence: TGCGCCAGCAGCGGATTAGCGGGATACAATGAGCAGTTCTTC. Its protein product is CASSGLAGYNEQFF.

The chain recombines TRBV9 with TRBJ1-1; D gene ambiguous. This CDR3 has 12 amino acids. Germline CDR1 SGDLS, CDR2 YYNGEE. Trimming shortened V by 0 bases and J by 5 bases, and 5 bases separated the two germline ends. Here the CDR3 reads CASSVALTEAFF. Here the CDR3 DNA reads TGTGCCAGCAGCGTAGCTCTGACTGAAGCTTTCTTT.

The genes are TRBV28 and TRBJ2-1; 16 nucleotides match TRBD2. From germline, CDR1 is MDHEN and CDR2 SYDVKM. The CDR3 runs 15 residues. Trimming took 6 bases from V and 7 from J; bases not matched to a gene: 3. CDR3 in amino acids: CASRGLAGGSNEQFF. The CDR3 nucleotides read TGTGCCAGCAGGGGACTAGCGGGAGGGTCTAATGAGCAGTTCTTC.

This CDR3 is CASRRGLAGIGETQYF. DNA of the CDR3: TGTGCCAGCAGAAGAGGACTAGCGGGTATTGGAGAGACCCAGTACTTC. This chain links TRBV2 with TRBJ2-5, with 11 nucleotides matching TRBD2. The CDR3 length is 16 residues. With 6 bases clipped from V and 4 bases from J, the junction kept 10 bases outside the gene matches. From germline, CDR1 is SNHLY and CDR2 FYNNEI. The whole variable domain, remainder taken from reference TRBV2 and TRBJ2-5, is EPEVTQTPSHQVTQMGQEVILRCVPISNHLYFYWYRQILGQKVEFLVSFYNNEISEKSEIFDDQFSVERPDGSNFTLKIRSTKLEDSAMYFCASRRGLAGIGETQYFGPGTRLLVL.

The rearrangement joins TRBV7-2 to TRBJ2-7; 8 bases line up with TRBD1. The CDR3 is made up of 13 amino acids. Germline CDR1 reads SGHTA; CDR2 reads FQGNSA. V shed 4 bases and J 4 bases; nucleotides not matched to a gene: 3. The CDR3 sequence: CASSSQGGYEQYF. The DNA for the CDR3 is TGTGCCAGCAGCTCACAGGGGGGATACGAGCAGTACTTC.

The CDR3 loop reads CASRARRTGRDTEAFF. The DNA of the CDR3 is TGTGCCAGCAGGGCCAGAAGGACAGGGAGGGACACTGAAGCTTTCTTT. This sequence joins TRBV5-4 and TRBJ1-1; TRBD1 agrees at 8 bases. CDR1 and CDR2 (germline): SGHNT, YYREEE (reference sequence). Trimming at V came to 5 bases and at J to 3 bases, leaving 12 bases not matched to a gene. The CDR3 has 16 residues.

The J gene is TRBJ2-1, the V gene TRBV5-1; 10 bases agree with TRBD2. V dropped 5 bases and J dropped 4; count of bases not matched to a gene: 6. The CDR3 sequence is 15 residues long. The germline CDR1 and CDR2 sequences are SGHRS and YFSETQ. DNA of the CDR3: TGCGCCAGCAGACTTACTAGCGGGACATACAATGAGCAGTTCTTC. Translated: CASRLTSGTYNEQFF.

The chain carries TRBV19 and TRBJ1-2, with 9 bases matching TRBD1. CDR3 size: 17 residues. V shed 2 bases, J shed 3 bases, and the junction held 10 bases outside the gene matches. In germline, CDR1 is LNHDA, CDR2 SQIVND (reference sequence). As DNA, the CDR3 is TGTGCCAGTAGTATAACGGTTTATTGGACAGGGGACTATGGCTACACCTTC. This sequence encodes CASSITVYWTGDYGYTF. Full variable domain (outside the CDR3, taken from reference TRBV19 and TRBJ1-2): DGGITQSPKYLFRKEGQNVTLSCEQNLNHDAMYWYRQDPGQGLRLIYYSQIVNDFQKGDIAEGYSVSREKKESFPLTVTSAQKNPTAFYLCASSITVYWTGDYGYTFGSGTRLTVV.

This clone was seen a handful of times. The V call is TRBV6-6, the J call TRBJ1-4; D gene unclear. The CDR3 consists of 11 residues. V lost 2 bases and J lost 7, with 2 bases in between. From germline, CDR1 is MNHNY and CDR2 SVGAGI (reference sequence). This chain's CDR3 is CASSYREKLFF. The CDR3 region has the DNA TGTGCCAGCAGTTACCGTGAAAAACTGTTTTTT.